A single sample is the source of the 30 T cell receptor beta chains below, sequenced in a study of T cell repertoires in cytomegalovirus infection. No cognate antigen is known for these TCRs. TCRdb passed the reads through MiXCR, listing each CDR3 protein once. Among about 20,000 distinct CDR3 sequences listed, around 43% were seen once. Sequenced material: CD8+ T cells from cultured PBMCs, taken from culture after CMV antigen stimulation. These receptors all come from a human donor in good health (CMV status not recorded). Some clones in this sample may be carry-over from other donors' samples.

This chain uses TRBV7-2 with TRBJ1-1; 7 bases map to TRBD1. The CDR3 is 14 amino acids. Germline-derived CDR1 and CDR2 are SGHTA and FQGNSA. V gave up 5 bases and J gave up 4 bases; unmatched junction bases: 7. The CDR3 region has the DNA TGTGCCAGCAGCCTCCCAACAGGGGCCACTGAAGCTTTCTTT. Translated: CASSLPTGATEAFF.

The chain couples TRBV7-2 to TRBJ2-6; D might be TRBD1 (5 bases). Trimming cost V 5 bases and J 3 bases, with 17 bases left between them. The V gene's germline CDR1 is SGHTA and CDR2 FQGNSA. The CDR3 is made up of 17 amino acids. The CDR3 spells CASSRWGVGGGANVLTF. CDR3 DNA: TGTGCCAGCAGCCGTTGGGGCGTGGGTGGTGGGGCCAACGTCCTGACTTTC.

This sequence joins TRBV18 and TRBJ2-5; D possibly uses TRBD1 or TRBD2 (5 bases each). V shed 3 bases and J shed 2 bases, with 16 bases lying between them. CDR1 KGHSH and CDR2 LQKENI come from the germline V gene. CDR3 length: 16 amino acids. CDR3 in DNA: TGTGCCAGCTCACCTTCAACAGGACTTAATCAAGAGACCCAGTACTTC. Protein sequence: CASSPSTGLNQETQYF.

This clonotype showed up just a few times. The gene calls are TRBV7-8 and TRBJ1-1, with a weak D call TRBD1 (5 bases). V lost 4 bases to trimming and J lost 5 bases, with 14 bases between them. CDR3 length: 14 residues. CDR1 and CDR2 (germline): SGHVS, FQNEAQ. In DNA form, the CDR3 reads TGTGCCAGCAGCTCTTTTGACAGATCGACTGAAGCTTTCTTT. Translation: CASSSFDRSTEAFF.

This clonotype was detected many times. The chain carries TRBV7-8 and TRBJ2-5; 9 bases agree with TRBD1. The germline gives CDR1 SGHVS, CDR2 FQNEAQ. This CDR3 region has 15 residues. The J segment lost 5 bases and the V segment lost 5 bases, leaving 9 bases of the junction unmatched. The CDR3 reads CASSPPGTGRETQYF. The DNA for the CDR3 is TGTGCCAGCAGCCCCCCCGGGACAGGGAGGGAGACCCAGTACTTC.

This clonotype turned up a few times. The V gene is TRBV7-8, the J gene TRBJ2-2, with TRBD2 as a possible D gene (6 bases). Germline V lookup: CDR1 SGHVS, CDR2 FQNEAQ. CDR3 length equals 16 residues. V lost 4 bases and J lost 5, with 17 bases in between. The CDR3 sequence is CASSSWPGGTTGELFF. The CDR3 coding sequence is TGTGCCAGCAGCTCCTGGCCGGGCGGGACGACCGGGGAGCTGTTTTTT.

The CDR3: CASSQYVGEVYGYTF. CDR3 bases: TGTGCCAGCAGTCAGTATGTGGGGGAGGTCTATGGCTACACCTTC. The chain carries TRBV7-9 and TRBJ1-2; possibly TRBD1 for D (5 bases). V dropped 6 bases and J dropped 4 bases, with 18 bases sitting between them. This CDR3 spans 15 amino acids. Germline assignment: CDR1 SEHNR and CDR2 FQNEAQ (reference sequence).

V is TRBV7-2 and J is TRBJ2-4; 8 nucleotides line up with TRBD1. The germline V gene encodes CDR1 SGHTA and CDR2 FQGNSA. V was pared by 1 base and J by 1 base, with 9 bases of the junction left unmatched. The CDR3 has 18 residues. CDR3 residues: CASSLVAGGASAKNIQYF. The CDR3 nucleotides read TGTGCCAGCAGCTTAGTAGCAGGGGGCGCTTCTGCCAAAAACATTCAGTACTTC. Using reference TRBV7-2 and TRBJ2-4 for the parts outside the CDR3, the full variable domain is GAGVSQSPSNKVTEKGKDVELRCDPISGHTALYWYRQSLGQGLEFLIYFQGNSAPDKSGLPSDRFSAERTGGSVSTLTIQRTQQEDSAVYLCASSLVAGGASAKNIQYFGAGTRLSVL.

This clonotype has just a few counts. CDR3 sequence reads: CAISERGLGYGYTF. Here the CDR3 DNA reads TGTGCCATCAGTGAAAGGGGCTTGGGCTATGGCTACACCTTC. The chain has TRBV10-3 and TRBJ1-2; D possibly corresponds to TRBD1 (5 bases). V lost 3 bases to trimming and J lost 4 bases, with 12 bases between them. The CDR3 loop spans 14 amino acids. CDR1 is ENHRY, CDR2 SYGVKD, per germline.

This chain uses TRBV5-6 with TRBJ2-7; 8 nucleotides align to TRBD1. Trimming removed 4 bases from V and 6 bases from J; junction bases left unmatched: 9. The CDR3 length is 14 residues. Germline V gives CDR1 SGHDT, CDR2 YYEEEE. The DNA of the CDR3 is TGTGCCAGCAGCGCAAGACAGGGGAGTAGCGAGCAGTACTTC. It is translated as CASSARQGSSEQYF.

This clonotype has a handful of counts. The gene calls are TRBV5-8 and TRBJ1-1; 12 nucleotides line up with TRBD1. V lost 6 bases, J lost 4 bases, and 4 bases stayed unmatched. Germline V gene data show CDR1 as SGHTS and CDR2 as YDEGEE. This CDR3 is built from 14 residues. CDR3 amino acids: CASNTGQGATEAFF. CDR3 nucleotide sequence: TGTGCCAGCAATACGGGACAGGGGGCCACTGAAGCTTTCTTT. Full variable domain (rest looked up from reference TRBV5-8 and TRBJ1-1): EAGVTQSPTHLIKTRGQQATLRCSPISGHTSVYWYQQALGLGLQFLLWYDEGEERNRGNFPPRFSGRQFPNYSSELNVNALELEDSALYLCASNTGQGATEAFFGQGTRLTVV.

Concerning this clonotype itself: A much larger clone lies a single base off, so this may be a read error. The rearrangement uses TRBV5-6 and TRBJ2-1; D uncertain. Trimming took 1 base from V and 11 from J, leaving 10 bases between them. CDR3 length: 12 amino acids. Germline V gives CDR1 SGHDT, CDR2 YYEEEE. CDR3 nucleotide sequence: TGTGCCAGCAGCTTGTGGCTAGTCCAGCAGTTCTTC. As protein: CASSLWLVQQFF.

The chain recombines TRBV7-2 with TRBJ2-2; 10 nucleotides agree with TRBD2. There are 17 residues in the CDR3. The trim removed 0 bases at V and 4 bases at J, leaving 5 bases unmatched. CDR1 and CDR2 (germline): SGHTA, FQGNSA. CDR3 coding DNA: TGTGCCAGCAGCTTAGCTCTTAGCGGGGGGACCACCGGGGAGCTGTTTTTT. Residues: CASSLALSGGTTGELFF.

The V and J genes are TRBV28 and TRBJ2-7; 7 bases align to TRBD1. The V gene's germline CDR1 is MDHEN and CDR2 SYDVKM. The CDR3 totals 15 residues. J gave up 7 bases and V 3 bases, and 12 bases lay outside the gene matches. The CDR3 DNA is TGTGCCAGCAGTTTCTTCGGGGACCCCAGGGGGGAGCAGTACTTC. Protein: CASSFFGDPRGEQYF.

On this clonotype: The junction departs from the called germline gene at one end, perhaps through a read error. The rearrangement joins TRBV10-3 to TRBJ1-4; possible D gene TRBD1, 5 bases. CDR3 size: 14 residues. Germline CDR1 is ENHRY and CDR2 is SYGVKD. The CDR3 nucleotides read TGTGTCATCAGTGAGCGACCAGGGAATGAAAAACTGTTTTTT. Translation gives CVISERPGNEKLFF.

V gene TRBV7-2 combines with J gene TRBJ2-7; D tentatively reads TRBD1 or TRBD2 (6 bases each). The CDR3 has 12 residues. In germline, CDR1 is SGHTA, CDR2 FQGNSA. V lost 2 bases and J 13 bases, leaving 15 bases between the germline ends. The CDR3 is CASSLTPPGAYF. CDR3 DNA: TGTGCCAGCAGCTTAACCCCCCCGGGGGCCTACTTC.

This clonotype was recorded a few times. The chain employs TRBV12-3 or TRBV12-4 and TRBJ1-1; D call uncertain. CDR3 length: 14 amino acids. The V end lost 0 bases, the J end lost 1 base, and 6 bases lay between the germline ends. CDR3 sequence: CASSLAATNTEAFF. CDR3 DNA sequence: TGTGCCAGCAGTTTAGCAGCCACGAACACTGAAGCTTTCTTT.

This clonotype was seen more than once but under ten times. The CDR3 protein is CASSLETESSPLHF. The CDR3 DNA is TGTGCCAGCAGCTTAGAGACAGAGAGTTCACCCCTCCACTTT. V is TRBV7-6 and J is TRBJ1-6, with D possibly TRBD1 on 5 matching bases. Deletions cut 1 base from V and 9 bases from J, with 10 bases between. CDR1 is SGHVS and CDR2 is FNYEAQ in the germline V gene. This CDR3 contains 14 residues.

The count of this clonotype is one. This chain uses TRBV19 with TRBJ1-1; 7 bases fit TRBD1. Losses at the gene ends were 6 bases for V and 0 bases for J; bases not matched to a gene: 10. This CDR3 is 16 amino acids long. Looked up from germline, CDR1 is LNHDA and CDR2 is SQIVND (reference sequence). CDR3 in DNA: TGTGCCAGTAGCCGGGACAGAAGCCTTATGAACACTGAAGCTTTCTTT. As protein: CASSRDRSLMNTEAFF.

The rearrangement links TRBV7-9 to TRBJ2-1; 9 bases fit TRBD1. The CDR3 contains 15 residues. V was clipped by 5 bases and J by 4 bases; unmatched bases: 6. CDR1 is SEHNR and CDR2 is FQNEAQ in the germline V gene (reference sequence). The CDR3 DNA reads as TGTGCCAGCAGCCCACAGGGGGCGATTTACAATGAGCAGTTCTTC. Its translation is CASSPQGAIYNEQFF.

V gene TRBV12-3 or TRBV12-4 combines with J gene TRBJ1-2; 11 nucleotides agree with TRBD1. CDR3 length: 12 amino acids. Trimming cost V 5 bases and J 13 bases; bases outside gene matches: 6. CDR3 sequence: CASSPGQGAGTF. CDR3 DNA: TGTGCCAGCAGTCCAGGACAGGGGGCAGGCACCTTC.

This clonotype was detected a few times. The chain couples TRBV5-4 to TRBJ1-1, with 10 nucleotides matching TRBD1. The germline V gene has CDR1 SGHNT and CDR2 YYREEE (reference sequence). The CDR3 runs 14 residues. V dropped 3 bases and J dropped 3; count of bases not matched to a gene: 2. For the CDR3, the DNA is TGTGCCAGCAGCTCGGGACAGGGGTACACTGAAGCTTTCTTT. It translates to CASSSGQGYTEAFF.

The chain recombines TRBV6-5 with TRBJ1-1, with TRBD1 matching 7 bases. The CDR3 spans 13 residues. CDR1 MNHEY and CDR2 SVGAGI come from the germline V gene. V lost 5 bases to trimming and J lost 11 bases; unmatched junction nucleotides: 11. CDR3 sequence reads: CASSLGGGGLAFF. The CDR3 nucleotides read TGTGCCAGCAGTCTGGGGGGAGGGGGCCTCGCTTTCTTT.

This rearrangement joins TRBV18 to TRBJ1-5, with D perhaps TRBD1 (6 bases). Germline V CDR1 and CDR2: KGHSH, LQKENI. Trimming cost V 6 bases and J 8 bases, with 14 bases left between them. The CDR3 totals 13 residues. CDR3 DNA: TGTGCCAGCTCTGATACAGGGCCCAAGCCCCAGCATTTT. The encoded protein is CASSDTGPKPQHF.

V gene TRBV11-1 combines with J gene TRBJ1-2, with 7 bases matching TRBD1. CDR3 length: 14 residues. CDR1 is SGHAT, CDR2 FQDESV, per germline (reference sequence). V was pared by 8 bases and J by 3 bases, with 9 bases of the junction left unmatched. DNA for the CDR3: TGTGCCAGCTCCCTCTGGCAGGGGGACTATGGCTACACCTTC. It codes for CASSLWQGDYGYTF.

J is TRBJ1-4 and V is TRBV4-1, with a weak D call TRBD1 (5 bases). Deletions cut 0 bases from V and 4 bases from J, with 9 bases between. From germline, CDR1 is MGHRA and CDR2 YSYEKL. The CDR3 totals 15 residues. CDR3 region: CASSQDMGDNEKLFF. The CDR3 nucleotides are TGCGCCAGCAGCCAAGATATGGGGGATAATGAAAAACTGTTTTTT.

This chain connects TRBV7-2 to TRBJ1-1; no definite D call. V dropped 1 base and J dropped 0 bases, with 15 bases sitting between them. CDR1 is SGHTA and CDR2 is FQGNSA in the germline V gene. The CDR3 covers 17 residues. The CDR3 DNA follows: TGTGCCAGCAGCTTAGGAGAAAGGGTGCTGATGAACACTGAAGCTTTCTTT. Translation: CASSLGERVLMNTEAFF.

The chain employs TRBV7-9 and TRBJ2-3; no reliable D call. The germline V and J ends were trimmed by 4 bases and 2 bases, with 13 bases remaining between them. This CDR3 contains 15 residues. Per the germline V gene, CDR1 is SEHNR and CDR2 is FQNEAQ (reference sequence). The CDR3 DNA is TGTGCCAGCAGCTGGCTGGGCGGATCCACAGATACGCAGTATTTT. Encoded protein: CASSWLGGSTDTQYF.

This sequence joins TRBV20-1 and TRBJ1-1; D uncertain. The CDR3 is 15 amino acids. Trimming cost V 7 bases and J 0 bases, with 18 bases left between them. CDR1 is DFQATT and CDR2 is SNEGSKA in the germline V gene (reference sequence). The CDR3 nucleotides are TGCAGTGTCTGGAAACCCATGGGCCTGAACACTGAAGCTTTCTTT. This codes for CSVWKPMGLNTEAFF.

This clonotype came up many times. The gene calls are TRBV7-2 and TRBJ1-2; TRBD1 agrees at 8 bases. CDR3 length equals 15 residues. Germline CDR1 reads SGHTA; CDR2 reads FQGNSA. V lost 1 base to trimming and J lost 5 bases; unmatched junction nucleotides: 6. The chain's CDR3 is CASSLEDRVGYGYTF. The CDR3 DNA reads TGTGCCAGCAGCTTAGAGGACAGGGTGGGGTATGGCTACACCTTC.